The 13 T cell receptor beta chains below all came from one sample that was sequenced in a study of CD8+ T cells in alopecia areata. cDNA prepared by RNA extraction and subsequent reverse transcription served as the template for sequencing. This table comes from immunoSEQ multiplex PCR, and its TCRdb copy is limited to in-frame clones, with some not included. The table includes some 190,000 clones, around 60% detected once. This sample's treatment: oral pan-JAK inhibitor, 5-10 mg twice daily. The sample was CD4+ T cells sorted from blood, taken around week 49, from a patient treated with tofacitinib. These receptor sequences come from a human donor with alopecia areata.

This chain uses TRBV28 with TRBJ1-2; no clear D. CDR3 length equals 11 residues. V dropped 8 bases and J dropped 8 bases, with 12 bases sitting between them. Germline V gives CDR1 MDHEN, CDR2 SYDVKM. CDR3 sequence: CASSFGQGYTF. For the CDR3, the DNA is TGTGCCAGCTCCTTCGGGCAGGGCTACACCTTC.

This sequence joins TRBV18 and TRBJ1-1, with TRBD1 identical over 7 bases. This CDR3 has 14 amino acids. Germline loops: CDR1 KGHSH, CDR2 LQKENI. J was trimmed by 7 bases and V by 6 bases; bases with no gene match: 11. In DNA form, the CDR3 reads TGTGCCAGCTCGGACAGGCTTGCGCGTGATGAAGCTTTCTTT. Translated, it gives CASSDRLARDEAFF.

This clone was found once. The genes are TRBV10-3 and TRBJ1-2; no clear D gene. CDR1 and CDR2 from the germline V gene are ENHRY and SYGVKD. This CDR3 is built from 12 residues. With 2 bases removed from V and 5 bases from J, the gap between germline ends came to 6 bases. The CDR3 nucleotides read TGTGCCATCAGTGAGAGTAGATATGGCTACACCTTC. Amino acids: CAISESRYGYTF.

The gene calls are TRBV29-1 and TRBJ1-2, with 9 bases that match TRBD1. This CDR3 has 12 amino acids. V lost 4 bases, J lost 6 bases, and 3 bases stayed unmatched. The germline CDR1 and CDR2 sequences are SQVTM and ANQGSEA. The CDR3 sequence: CSVGWDRDGYTF. The CDR3 bases are TGCAGCGTTGGTTGGGACAGGGATGGCTACACCTTC.

The chain carries TRBV29-1 and TRBJ2-7; D perhaps matches TRBD1 (5 bases). The CDR3 is 13 residues long. V was shortened by 6 bases and J by 2 bases, with 14 bases between the two germline ends. Germline-derived CDR1 and CDR2 are SQVTM and ANQGSEA. The CDR3 DNA sequence: TGCAGCGTGAGAACACGACAGACCTACGAGCAGTACTTC. It yields the protein CSVRTRQTYEQYF.

This clone was observed a single time. The rearrangement uses TRBV7-2 and TRBJ2-6; D uncertain. The CDR3 contains 15 residues. The germline V gene encodes CDR1 SGHTA and CDR2 FQGNSA. V was cut by 4 bases and J by 2 bases, with 9 bases left in between. CDR3 region: CASSYTATGANVLTF. CDR3 DNA: TGTGCCAGCAGCTACACAGCTACTGGGGCCAACGTCCTGACTTTC.

The sample holds a few counts of this clone. This rearrangement joins TRBV30 to TRBJ1-1; D uncertain. Germline values: CDR1 GTSNPN, CDR2 SVGIG (reference sequence). V lost 6 bases, J lost 0 bases, and 5 bases lay in between. This CDR3 spans 11 amino acids. CDR3 loop: CACLMNTEAFF. Written as DNA, the CDR3 is TGTGCCTGCCTGATGAACACTGAAGCTTTCTTT. Combining the CDR3 with reference TRBV30 and TRBJ1-1 gives the whole variable domain SQTIHQWPATLVQPVGSPLSLECTVEGTSNPNLYWYRQAAGRGLQLLFYSVGIGQISSEVPQNLSASRPQDRQFILSSKKLLLSDSGFYLCACLMNTEAFFGQGTRLTVV.

This clone was picked up a small number of times. The chain is built from TRBV19 and TRBJ2-3, with 10 bases identical to TRBD2. Trimming cost V 8 bases and J 4 bases; bases outside gene matches: 9. The V gene's germline CDR1 is LNHDA and CDR2 SQIVND (reference sequence). This CDR3 region has 15 residues. CDR3 sequence (DNA): TGTGCCAGTCAACTTAGCGGGGGGACCGCAGATACGCAGTATTTT. Amino acids: CASQLSGGTADTQYF.

V usage is TRBV11-2 and J usage is TRBJ2-7, with TRBD2 as a possible D gene (6 bases). V dropped 5 bases and J dropped 3 bases, with 17 bases sitting between them. The germline CDR1 and CDR2 sequences are SGHAT and FQNNGV. This CDR3 is built from 15 residues. The CDR3 loop is CASSPGLPEVYEQYF. The CDR3 DNA is TGTGCCAGCAGCCCGGGACTCCCCGAGGTCTACGAGCAGTACTTC.

The J gene is TRBJ2-5, the V gene TRBV4-3, with 10 bases matching TRBD1. This CDR3 spans 14 amino acids. After removal of 4 bases from V and 4 bases from J, the junction contained 3 bases not matched to a gene. Looked up from germline, CDR1 is LGHNA and CDR2 is YSLEER. As DNA, the CDR3 is TGCGCCAGCAGCCGGGACAGGGGCGGAGAGACCCAGTACTTC. Residues: CASSRDRGGETQYF.

The chain carries TRBV6-6 and TRBJ1-1; D may be TRBD1 (5 bases). The CDR3 spans 16 residues. With 4 bases removed from V and 4 bases from J, the gap between germline ends came to 19 bases. The germline V gene encodes CDR1 MNHNY and CDR2 SVGAGI (reference sequence). The CDR3 here is CASSSGWGRMGTEAFF. CDR3 nucleotide sequence: TGTGCCAGCAGTTCGGGTTGGGGGAGAATGGGCACTGAAGCTTTCTTT.

Concerning this clone itself: This CDR3 is also generated by other DNA sequences in the sample. The gene calls are TRBV29-1 and TRBJ2-3; D gene unclear. This CDR3 comprises 13 residues. From germline, CDR1 is SQVTM and CDR2 ANQGSEA. Trimming took off 4 bases at V and 2 bases at J, with 10 bases between the two ends. The CDR3 is CSVGQRYTDTQYF. The CDR3 region has the DNA TGCAGCGTTGGACAACGCTACACAGATACGCAGTATTTT.

This clone was seen more than once but under ten times. The chain combines TRBV29-1 with TRBJ2-7, with 7 bases fitting TRBD1. With 1 base clipped from V and 9 bases from J, the junction kept 12 bases outside the gene matches. The CDR3 is made up of 14 amino acids. The germline gives CDR1 SQVTM, CDR2 ANQGSEA. CDR3 sequence: CSVEVTGSGVSQYF. In nucleotides, the CDR3 is TGCAGCGTTGAAGTGACAGGGTCGGGCGTGTCGCAGTACTTC.